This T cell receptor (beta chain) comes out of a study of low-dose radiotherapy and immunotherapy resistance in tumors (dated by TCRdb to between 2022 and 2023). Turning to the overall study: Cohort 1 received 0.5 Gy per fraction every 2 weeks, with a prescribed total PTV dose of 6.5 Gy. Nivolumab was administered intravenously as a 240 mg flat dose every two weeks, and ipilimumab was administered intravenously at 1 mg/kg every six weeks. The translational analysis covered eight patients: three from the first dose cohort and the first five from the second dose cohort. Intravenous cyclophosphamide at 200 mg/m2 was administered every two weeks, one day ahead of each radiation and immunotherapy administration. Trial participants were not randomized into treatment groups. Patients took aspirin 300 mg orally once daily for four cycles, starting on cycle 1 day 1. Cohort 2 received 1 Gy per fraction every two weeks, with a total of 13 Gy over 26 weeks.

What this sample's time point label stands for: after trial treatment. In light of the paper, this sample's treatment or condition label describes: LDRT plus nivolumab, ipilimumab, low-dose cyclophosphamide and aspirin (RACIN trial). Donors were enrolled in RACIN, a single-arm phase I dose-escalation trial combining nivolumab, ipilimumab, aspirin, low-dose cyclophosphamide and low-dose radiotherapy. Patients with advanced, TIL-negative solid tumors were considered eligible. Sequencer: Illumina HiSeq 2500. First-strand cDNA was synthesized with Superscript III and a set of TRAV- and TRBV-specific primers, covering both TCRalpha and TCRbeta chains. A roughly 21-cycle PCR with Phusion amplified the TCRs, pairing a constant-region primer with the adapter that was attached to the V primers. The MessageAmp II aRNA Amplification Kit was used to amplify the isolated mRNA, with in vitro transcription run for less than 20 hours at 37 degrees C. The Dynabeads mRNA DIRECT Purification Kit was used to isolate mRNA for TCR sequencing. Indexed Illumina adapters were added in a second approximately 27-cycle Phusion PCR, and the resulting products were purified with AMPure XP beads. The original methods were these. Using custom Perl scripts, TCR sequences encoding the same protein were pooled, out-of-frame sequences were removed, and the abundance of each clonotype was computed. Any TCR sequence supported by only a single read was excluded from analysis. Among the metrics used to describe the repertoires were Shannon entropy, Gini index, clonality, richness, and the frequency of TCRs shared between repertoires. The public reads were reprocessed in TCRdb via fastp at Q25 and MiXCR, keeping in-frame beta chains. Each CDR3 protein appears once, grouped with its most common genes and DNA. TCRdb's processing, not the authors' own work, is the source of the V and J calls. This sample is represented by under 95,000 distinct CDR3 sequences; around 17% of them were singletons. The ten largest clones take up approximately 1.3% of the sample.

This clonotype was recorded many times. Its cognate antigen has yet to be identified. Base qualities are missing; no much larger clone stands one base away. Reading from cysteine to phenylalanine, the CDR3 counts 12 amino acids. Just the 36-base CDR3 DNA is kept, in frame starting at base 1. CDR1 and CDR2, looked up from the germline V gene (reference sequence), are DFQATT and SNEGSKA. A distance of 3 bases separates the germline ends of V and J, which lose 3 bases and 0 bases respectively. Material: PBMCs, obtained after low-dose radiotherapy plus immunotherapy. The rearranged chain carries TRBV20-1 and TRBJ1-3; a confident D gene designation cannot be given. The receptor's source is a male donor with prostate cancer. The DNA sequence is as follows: TGCAGTGCTAGCGGCTCTGGAAACACCATATATTTT. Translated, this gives CSASGSGNTIYF.